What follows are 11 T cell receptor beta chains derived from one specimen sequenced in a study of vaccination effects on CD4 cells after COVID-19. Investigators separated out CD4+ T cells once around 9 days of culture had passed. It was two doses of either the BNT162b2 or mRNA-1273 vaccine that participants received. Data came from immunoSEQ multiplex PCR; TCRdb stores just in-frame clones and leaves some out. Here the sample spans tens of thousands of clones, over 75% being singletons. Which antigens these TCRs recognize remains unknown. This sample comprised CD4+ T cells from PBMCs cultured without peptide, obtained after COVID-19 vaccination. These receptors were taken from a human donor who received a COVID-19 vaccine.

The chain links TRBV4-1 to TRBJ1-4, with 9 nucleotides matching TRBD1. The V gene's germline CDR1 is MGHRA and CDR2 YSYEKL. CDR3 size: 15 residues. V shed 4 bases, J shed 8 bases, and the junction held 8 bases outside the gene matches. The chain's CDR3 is CASSRAGTGTEKLFF. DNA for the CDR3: TGCGCCAGCAGCCGAGCCGGGACAGGGACGGAAAAACTGTTTTTT.

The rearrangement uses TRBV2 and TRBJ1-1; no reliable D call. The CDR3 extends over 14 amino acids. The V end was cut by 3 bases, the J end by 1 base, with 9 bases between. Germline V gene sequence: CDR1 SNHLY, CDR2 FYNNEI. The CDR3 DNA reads TGTGCCAGCAGTGACCAGACCTCGAACACTGAAGCTTTCTTT. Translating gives CASSDQTSNTEAFF.

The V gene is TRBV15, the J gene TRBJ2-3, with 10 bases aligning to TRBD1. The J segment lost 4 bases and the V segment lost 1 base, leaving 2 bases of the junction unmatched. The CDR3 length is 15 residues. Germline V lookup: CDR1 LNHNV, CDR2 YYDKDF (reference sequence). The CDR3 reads CATSRGDRGADTQYF. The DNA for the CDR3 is TGTGCCACCAGCAGAGGGGACAGGGGCGCAGATACGCAGTATTTT.

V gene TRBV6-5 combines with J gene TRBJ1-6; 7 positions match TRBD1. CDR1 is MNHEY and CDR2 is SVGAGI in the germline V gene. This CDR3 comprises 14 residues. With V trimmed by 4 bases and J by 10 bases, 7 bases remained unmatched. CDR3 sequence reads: CASSSGTVKSPLHF. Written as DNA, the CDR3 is TGTGCCAGCAGTTCCGGGACAGTTAAATCACCCCTCCACTTT.

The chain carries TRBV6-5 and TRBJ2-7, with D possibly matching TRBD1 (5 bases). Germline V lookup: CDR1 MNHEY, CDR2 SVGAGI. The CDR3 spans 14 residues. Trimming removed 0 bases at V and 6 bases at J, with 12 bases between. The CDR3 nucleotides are TGTGCCAGCAGTTACTCGCAGGGATCCCGCGAGCAGTACGTC. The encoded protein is CASSYSQGSREQYV.

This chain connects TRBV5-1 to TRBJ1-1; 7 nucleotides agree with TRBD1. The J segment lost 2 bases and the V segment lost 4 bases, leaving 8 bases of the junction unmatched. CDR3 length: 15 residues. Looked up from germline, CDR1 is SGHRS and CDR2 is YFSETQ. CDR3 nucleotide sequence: TGCGCCAGCAGCCAGGGACAGCTGACCAACACTGAAGCTTTCTTT. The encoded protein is CASSQGQLTNTEAFF. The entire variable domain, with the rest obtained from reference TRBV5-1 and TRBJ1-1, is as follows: KAGVTQTPRYLIKTRGQQVTLSCSPISGHRSVSWYQQTPGQGLQFLFEYFSETQRNKGNFPGRFSGRQFSNSRSEMNVSTLELGDSALYLCASSQGQLTNTEAFFGQGTRLTVV.

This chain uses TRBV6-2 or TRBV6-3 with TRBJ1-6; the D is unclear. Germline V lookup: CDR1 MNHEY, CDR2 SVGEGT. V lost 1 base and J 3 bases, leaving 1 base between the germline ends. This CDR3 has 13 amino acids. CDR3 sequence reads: CASSYYYNSPLHF. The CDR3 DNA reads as TGTGCCAGCAGTTACTACTATAATTCACCCCTCCACTTT.

Here the CDR3 reads CASSAGNEKLFF. CDR3 nucleotide sequence: TGTGCCAGCAGCGCTGGAAATGAAAAACTGTTTTTT. The V and J genes are TRBV2 and TRBJ1-4; D not certain. V lost 6 bases, J lost 5 bases, and 7 bases lay in between. Germline CDR1 and CDR2: SNHLY and FYNNEI. CDR3 length: 12 amino acids. Combining the CDR3 with reference TRBV2 and TRBJ1-4 gives the whole variable domain EPEVTQTPSHQVTQMGQEVILRCVPISNHLYFYWYRQILGQKVEFLVSFYNNEISEKSEIFDDQFSVERPDGSNFTLKIRSTKLEDSAMYFCASSAGNEKLFFGSGTQLSVL.

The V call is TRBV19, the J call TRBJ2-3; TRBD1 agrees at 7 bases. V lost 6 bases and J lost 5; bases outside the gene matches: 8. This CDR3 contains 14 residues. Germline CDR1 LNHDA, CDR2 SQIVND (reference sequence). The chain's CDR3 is CASSTDREQDTQYF. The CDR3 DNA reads TGTGCCAGTAGCACTGACAGGGAGCAAGATACGCAGTATTTT.

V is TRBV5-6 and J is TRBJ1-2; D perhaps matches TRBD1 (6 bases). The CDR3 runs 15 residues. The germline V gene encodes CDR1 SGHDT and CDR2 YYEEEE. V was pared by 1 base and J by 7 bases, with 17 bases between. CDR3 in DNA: TGTGCCAGCAGCTTGTTGACGGGGGCAGGTCTTGGCTACACCTTC. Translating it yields CASSLLTGAGLGYTF.

CDR3 sequence reads: CASSPIRRGRTEAFF. The CDR3 nucleotides are TGTGCCAGCTCACCAATCCGGAGGGGACGCACTGAAGCTTTCTTT. The rearrangement uses TRBV18 and TRBJ1-1; perhaps TRBD1 as D (5 bases). Germline V gene sequence: CDR1 KGHSH, CDR2 LQKENI. This CDR3 contains 15 residues. Between the trimmed V and J ends, which lost 2 bases and 4 bases, there was a span of 14 bases.